The 25 T cell receptor beta chains reported below all come from one sample, sequenced in a study of T cell responses to AZD1222 COVID-19 vaccine. TCRdb's table, derived via immunoSEQ multiplex PCR, lists solely in-frame clones and lacks some. The sample contains more than 120,000 clones, 86% of which appear only once. This specimen was peripheral blood, taken 28 days after the second AZD1222 dose. Source of these receptors: an adult who received the AZD1222 COVID-19 vaccine.

The chain employs TRBV2 and TRBJ2-3; 7 nucleotides align to TRBD1. Germline V gene data show CDR1 as SNHLY and CDR2 as FYNNEI. This CDR3 comprises 14 residues. V lost 3 bases and J lost 1; bases outside the gene matches: 1. The CDR3 DNA follows: TGTGCCAGCAGTGATCAGGGGGGCACAGATACGCAGTATTTT. Translating gives CASSDQGGTDTQYF.

CDR3 in DNA: TGTGCCAGCTCTCCCCGTGGAGTCCCACAGGAGACCCAGTACTTC. This codes for CASSPRGVPQETQYF. The chain links TRBV18 to TRBJ2-5; no clear D. Per germline, CDR1 KGHSH and CDR2 LQKENI. This CDR3 has 15 residues. The V and J ends lost 6 bases and 5 bases respectively, with 19 bases between them.

This chain joins TRBV2 and TRBJ1-4; 7 bases line up with TRBD1. Germline V CDR1 and CDR2: SNHLY, FYNNEI. The ends lost 7 bases at V and 3 bases at J; junction bases unmatched: 8. The CDR3 covers 15 residues. The CDR3 spells CASKTGSMANEKLFF. In DNA, the CDR3 is TGTGCCAGCAAGACAGGGAGTATGGCTAATGAAAAACTGTTTTTT.

V and J are TRBV5-6 and TRBJ1-5, with D uncertain. Trimming shortened V by 4 bases and J by 3 bases, and 14 bases separated the two germline ends. This CDR3 is built from 15 residues. Germline lookup yields CDR1 SGHDT and CDR2 YYEEEE. In nucleotides, the CDR3 is TGTGCCAGCAGCCTGTACCCGGTAGACAATCAGCCCCAGCATTTT. This sequence encodes CASSLYPVDNQPQHF.

V usage is TRBV10-1 and J usage is TRBJ2-7; tentatively, D is TRBD1 (7 bases). The V gene's germline CDR1 is WNHNN and CDR2 SYGVQD (reference sequence). CDR3 size: 13 residues. V gave up 0 bases and J gave up 11 bases, with 14 bases separating them. The CDR3 reads CASSESMTGRKYF. As DNA, the CDR3 is TGCGCCAGCAGTGAGTCGATGACAGGGAGGAAGTACTTC.

This clone turned up a few times. Other nucleotide sequences from this sample produce the same CDR3. The V gene is TRBV7-2, the J gene TRBJ1-3; weak D call: TRBD1 (6 bases). From germline, CDR1 is SGHTA and CDR2 FQGNSA. V lost 1 base to trimming and J lost 0 bases, with 10 bases between them. The CDR3 has 16 amino acids. CDR3 DNA sequence: TGTGCCAGCAGCTTAGGACAGGCAGACTCTGGAAACACCATATATTTT. Protein sequence: CASSLGQADSGNTIYF.

The rearrangement joins TRBV19 to TRBJ2-3; D call uncertain. Trimming pared 4 bases from V and 0 bases from J, leaving 17 bases between. This CDR3 contains 17 residues. Germline V gives CDR1 LNHDA, CDR2 SQIVND (reference sequence). As DNA, the CDR3 is TGTGCCAGTAGTACACAGAGATCCAAAACTAGCACAGATACGCAGTATTTT. Its protein is CASSTQRSKTSTDTQYF.

The gene calls are TRBV10-3 and TRBJ1-5; the D is unclear. Germline V gene lookup returns CDR1 ENHRY and CDR2 SYGVKD. This CDR3 is built from 12 residues. The V gene lost 10 bases and the J gene lost 0 bases, with 7 bases spanning the gap. CDR3 in DNA: TGTGCCACCGGATTTAGCAATCAGCCCCAGCATTTT. It yields the protein CATGFSNQPQHF.

This clone was found a few times. The chain is built from TRBV5-1 and TRBJ2-2; 7 nucleotides agree with TRBD2. V dropped 4 bases and J dropped 4; count of bases not matched to a gene: 7. From germline, CDR1 is SGHRS and CDR2 YFSETQ. The CDR3 is 15 residues long. The CDR3 nucleotides read TGCGCCAGCAGCCCGGAGGGGAGGGGCACCGGGGAGCTGTTTTTT. This translates into CASSPEGRGTGELFF.

This chain links TRBV10-3 with TRBJ1-2; no clear D. V was cut by 3 bases and J by 6 bases, with 8 bases left in between. This CDR3 region has 12 residues. Looked up from germline, CDR1 is ENHRY and CDR2 is SYGVKD. CDR3 residues: CAISDQSNGYTF. DNA of the CDR3: TGTGCCATCAGTGATCAAAGTAATGGCTACACCTTC.

The rearrangement uses TRBV6-4 and TRBJ2-3; D gene ambiguous. The ends were cut back, 0 bases at V and 4 bases at J, with 8 bases in the middle. CDR3 length equals 14 residues. Looked up from germline, CDR1 is MRHNA and CDR2 is SNTAGT. CDR3 nucleotides: TGTGCCAGCAGTGACTCTCTGGGCGCAGATACGCAGTATTTT. Amino acids: CASSDSLGADTQYF.

V gene TRBV3-1 (or the pseudogene TRBV3-2) combines with J gene TRBJ2-2, with 11 bases that match TRBD2. CDR3 length: 17 residues. Germline CDR1 LGHDT, CDR2 YNNKEL (reference sequence). The trim removed 0 bases at V and 5 bases at J, leaving 5 bases unmatched. The CDR3 sequence is CASSQDWRLAGTGELFF. The DNA for the CDR3 is TGTGCCAGCAGCCAAGACTGGCGACTAGCGGGAACCGGGGAGCTGTTTTTT.

This sequence joins TRBV2 and TRBJ1-5; D remains unclear. The CDR3 is made up of 16 amino acids. V shed 2 bases and J shed 1 base, with 12 bases lying between them. In germline, CDR1 is SNHLY, CDR2 FYNNEI. As DNA, the CDR3 is TGTGCCAGCAGTGAATTTCAAGGGAACAGCAATCAGCCCCAGCATTTT. Its protein product is CASSEFQGNSNQPQHF.

V and J are TRBV5-5 and TRBJ1-5; 9 bases are shared with TRBD1. Germline values: CDR1 SGHKS, CDR2 YYEKEE (reference sequence). The V and J ends lost 4 bases and 6 bases, in that order; junction bases with no gene match: 8. This CDR3 contains 15 residues. The DNA for the CDR3 is TGTGCCAGCAGCAGTGGGACAGGGTGGACTCAGCCCCAGCATTTT. Translated: CASSSGTGWTQPQHF.

The V and J genes are TRBV11-3 and TRBJ1-1, with D possibly TRBD1 on 6 matching bases. V was shortened by 1 base and J by 5 bases, with 8 bases between the two germline ends. The germline V gene has CDR1 SGHNT and CDR2 YENEEA. CDR3 length: 13 amino acids. The CDR3 is CASSLVQGTEAFF. The DNA for the CDR3 is TGTGCCAGCAGCTTAGTACAGGGAACTGAAGCTTTCTTT.

V usage is TRBV6-5 and J usage is TRBJ2-3; TRBD1 aligns across 7 bases. After removal of 6 bases from V and 2 bases from J, the junction contained 2 bases not matched to a gene. CDR3 length: 13 amino acids. Germline CDR1 is MNHEY and CDR2 is SVGAGI. The CDR3 sequence: CASRTGPTDTQYF. The CDR3 nucleotides read TGTGCCAGCAGGACAGGGCCCACAGATACGCAGTATTTT.

This chain uses TRBV30 with TRBJ1-2, with 7 bases that match TRBD1. This CDR3 is 14 amino acids long. In germline, CDR1 is GTSNPN, CDR2 SVGIG (reference sequence). Trimming cost V 5 bases and J 4 bases; bases outside gene matches: 10. CDR3 DNA: TGTGCCTGGGGGATACAGGGGTTTAGCTATGGCTACACCTTC. Translated: CAWGIQGFSYGYTF.

The chain carries TRBV5-1 and TRBJ1-2; D is unclear. Trimming pared 0 bases from V and 7 bases from J, leaving 7 bases between. Germline CDR1 and CDR2: SGHRS and YFSETQ. The CDR3 length is 12 residues. The CDR3 loop is CASSLAGFGYTF. CDR3 nucleotides: TGCGCCAGCAGCTTGGCGGGGTTTGGCTACACCTTC.

V and J are TRBV4-2 and TRBJ2-2, with 11 nucleotides matching TRBD1. In germline, CDR1 is LGHNA, CDR2 YNFKEQ. This CDR3 is built from 20 residues. The ends lost 0 bases at V and 0 bases at J; junction bases unmatched: 9. CDR3 residues: CASSQDRWDRGDANTGELFF. For the CDR3, the DNA is TGTGCCAGCAGCCAAGATAGGTGGGACAGGGGGGACGCGAACACCGGGGAGCTGTTTTTT.

V gene TRBV24-1 combines with J gene TRBJ2-5, with 8 bases matching TRBD2. The CDR3 extends over 12 amino acids. Germline CDR1 and CDR2: KGHDR and SFDVKD. V shed 5 bases and J 5 bases; nucleotides not matched to a gene: 0. Here the CDR3 DNA reads TGTGCCACCAGTGCGGGGGGGGAGACCCAGTACTTC. Its protein product is CATSAGGETQYF.

The chain carries TRBV4-2 and TRBJ2-1; possibly TRBD2 for D (5 bases). From germline, CDR1 is LGHNA and CDR2 YNFKEQ. This CDR3 is built from 17 residues. V lost 1 base and J 5 bases, leaving 18 bases between the germline ends. CDR3 in amino acids: CASSQGEGAVANNEQFF. In DNA, the CDR3 is TGTGCCAGCAGCCAAGGAGAAGGAGCGGTCGCAAACAATGAGCAGTTCTTC.

The chain employs TRBV5-1 and TRBJ2-7; tentative D call: TRBD2 (6 bases). The V and J ends lost 3 bases and 4 bases respectively, with 8 bases between them. This CDR3 contains 12 residues. Germline CDR1 SGHRS, CDR2 YFSETQ. The CDR3 spells CASSSEGYEQYF. The CDR3 DNA reads as TGCGCCAGCAGCTCGGAGGGGTACGAGCAGTACTTC.

The chain combines TRBV15 with TRBJ2-3; D gene uncertain. Trimming pared 3 bases from V and 1 base from J, leaving 8 bases between. The CDR3 loop spans 14 amino acids. The germline CDR1 and CDR2 sequences are LNHNV and YYDKDF (reference sequence). The CDR3 DNA follows: TGTGCCACCAGCAGGAGGAGCGGCACAGATACGCAGTATTTT. It yields the protein CATSRRSGTDTQYF.

This chain connects TRBV2 to TRBJ1-4, with unresolved D. The length of the CDR3 is 14 residues. Germline V gives CDR1 SNHLY, CDR2 FYNNEI. V lost 8 bases, J lost 8 bases, and 18 bases lay in between. CDR3 nucleotide sequence: TGTGCCAGCGGGAGGTGGCAAGACCAGGAAAAACTGTTTTTT. Translation gives CASGRWQDQEKLFF.

This clone was found once. V usage is TRBV7-9 and J usage is TRBJ1-1, with no clear D. Germline V gene sequence: CDR1 SEHNR, CDR2 FQNEAQ (reference sequence). This CDR3 spans 13 amino acids. With 1 base removed from V and 4 bases from J, the gap between germline ends came to 7 bases. The CDR3: CASSLGGGTEAFF. CDR3 bases: TGTGCCAGCAGCTTAGGGGGAGGCACTGAAGCTTTCTTT.